These T cell receptor beta chains were read from a single sample in a study of T cell responses to AZD1222 COVID-19 vaccine. Sequencing was performed with immunoSEQ multiplex PCR; in TCRdb, only in-frame clones are kept and a portion is missing. The sample carries under 95,000 clones, nearly 90% recorded once. Sequencing was performed on peripheral blood, taken on day 0 of AZD1222 vaccination. The origin of the receptors is an adult in good health. CDR3s include the opening cysteine and the closing phenylalanine or tryptophan. The D gene is left open where the match is weak. Part of the rows lack a size; the others show once, few, many or a class for expanded clones.

V	size	D	J	DNA	CDR3
TRBV9	-	TRBD1	TRBJ2-7	TGTGCCAGCAGCGTAGGTCTGGGGACAGGGAGCCCCTACGAGCAGTACTTC	CASSVGLGTGSPYEQYF
TRBV5-5	once	-	TRBJ1-2	TGTGCCAGCAGCTTGGCGGGGGTCTATGGCTACACCTTC	CASSLAGVYGYTF
TRBV5-6	-	-	TRBJ1-5	TGTGCCAGCAGCGTCAAGACAGAACGGCCTTATAGCAATCAGCCCCAGCATTTT	CASSVKTERPYSNQPQHF
TRBV19	-	-	TRBJ1-1	TGTGCCAGTAGGACGACCCCCGGTGGCACTGAAGCTTTCTTT	CASRTTPGGTEAFF
TRBV6-5	-	-	TRBJ1-1	TGTGCCAGCAGTTACAGCAGGGCTCTGAACACTGAAGCTTTCTTT	CASSYSRALNTEAFF
TRBV27	-	TRBD2	TRBJ2-7	TGTGCCAGCAGTCCACTAGCGGGGGGGCTTAACTACGAGCAGTACTTC	CASSPLAGGLNYEQYF
TRBV10-3	-	-	TRBJ1-1	TGTGCCATCAGTTGGCAGGGGAACACTGAAGCTTTCTTT	CAISWQGNTEAFF
TRBV7-9	-	-	TRBJ1-2	TGTGCCAGCAGCTTCGGGCGGAACTATGGCTACACCTTC	CASSFGRNYGYTF
TRBV7-2	-	-	TRBJ1-5	TGTGCCAGCAGCTTACGACAGGCCTATAGCAATCAGCCCCAGCATTTT	CASSLRQAYSNQPQHF
TRBV5-8	-	-	TRBJ1-5	TGTGCCAGCAGCACTAGTCAGCCCCAGCATTTT	CASSTSQPQHF
TRBV29-1	few	-	TRBJ2-1	TGCAGCGTTCGGGACTTTAATGAGCAGTTCTTC	CSVRDFNEQFF
TRBV5-5	-	-	TRBJ2-1	TGTGCCAGCAGCTTGAGGCGGGTGGGGGACGACAATGAGCAGTTCTTC	CASSLRRVGDDNEQFF
TRBV13	-	TRBD2	TRBJ2-1	TGTGCCAGCAGCCCTCAAGGGACTAGCGGGGCCTACAATGAGCAGTTCTTC	CASSPQGTSGAYNEQFF
TRBV4-1	-	-	TRBJ1-5	TGCGCCAGCAGCCAAGTCTGGGGGGTGTTTGGCCAGCCCCAGCATTTT	CASSQVWGVFGQPQHF
TRBV4-3	-	-	TRBJ1-1	TGCGCCAGCAGCCAAGGTACGACCCTTGAAGCTTTCTTT	CASSQGTTLEAFF
TRBV4-1	once	TRBD1	TRBJ1-1	TGCGCCAGCAGCCAAGTCGAGGGGGCGGACACTGAAGCTTTCTTT	CASSQVEGADTEAFF
TRBV2	-	-	TRBJ2-3	TGTGCCAGCAGACCATGGGGACTGGAGAACACAGATACGCAGTATTTT	CASRPWGLENTDTQYF
TRBV21-1	-	-	TRBJ2-5	TGTGCCAGCAGCACGGACAGGGGGCTAGGAGAGACCCAGTACTTC	CASSTDRGLGETQYF
TRBV5-4	-	-	TRBJ2-7	TGTGCCAGCAGCCCCCCGAGCTCCTACGAGCAGTACTTC	CASSPPSSYEQYF
TRBV7-6	-	-	TRBJ1-4	TGTGCCAGCAGCTCTACAGGGCCCGCAACTAATGAAAAACTGTTTTTT	CASSSTGPATNEKLFF
TRBV19	-	-	TRBJ2-1	TGTGCCAGTAGAGCGTCGATGCCCATTAGTCGTGAGCAGTTCTTC	CASRASMPISREQFF
TRBV18	-	-	TRBJ2-7	TGTGCCAGCTCACCCCTGGTAGGGGCCCCATCCTACGAGCAGTACTTC	CASSPLVGAPSYEQYF
TRBV9	few	-	TRBJ1-2	TGTGCCAGCAGCGCTGACGATTCAATATCTCTTTATGGCTACACCTTC	CASSADDSISLYGYTF
TRBV2	-	TRBD2	TRBJ2-1	TGTGCCAGCCTAGCCGGGACTAGCCCTATAGGGACCGGGGAGCAGTTCTTC	CASLAGTSPIGTGEQFF
TRBV6-5	-	-	TRBJ1-4	TGTGCCAGCAGTTACTCAGGAGGAAGGGGCGAAAAACTGTTTTTT	CASSYSGGRGEKLFF
TRBV10-3	-	-	TRBJ1-4	TGTGCCATCAGTGAAGGGCAGGGAGTTGAAAAACTGTTTTTT	CAISEGQGVEKLFF
TRBV6-5	-	TRBD2	TRBJ2-5	TGTGCCAGCAGTTACTACGGCGGGGGGGCAGAGACCCAGTACTTC	CASSYYGGGAETQYF
TRBV7-2	-	-	TRBJ1-2	TGTGCCAGCAGCCCTAGTGGCTACCAAACTAAAAGACAGCCCTATGGCTACACCTTC	CASSPSGYQTKRQPYGYTF
TRBV5-1	few	-	TRBJ1-3	TGCGCCAGCAGCTTACTGCAGGGTAGCTACTCTGGAAACACCATATATTTT	CASSLLQGSYSGNTIYF
TRBV5-4	-	-	TRBJ1-1	TGTGCCAGCAGCCCGGGGGGGGTCGGGGGCACTGAAGCTTTCTTT	CASSPGGVGGTEAFF
TRBV5-5	-	TRBD1	TRBJ1-2	TGTGCCAGCAGCCCCCGGGACAGGTCGAGCTATGGCTACACCTTC	CASSPRDRSSYGYTF
TRBV18	once	-	TRBJ1-1	TGTGCCAGCTCATCCAGGGGAGGGAGTGAAGCTTTCTTT	CASSSRGGSEAFF
TRBV30	-	-	TRBJ2-7	TGTGCCTGTACAGGGTTCCCTTCTCCGTACGAGCAGTACTTC	CACTGFPSPYEQYF
TRBV7-3	-	-	TRBJ2-1	TGTGCCAGCAGCTTAAACGGGGTGCCTGAGCAGTTCTTC	CASSLNGVPEQFF
TRBV5-1	-	TRBD2	TRBJ2-3	TGCGCCAGCAGCCCCTTTCAAAGCGGGAATACGCAGTATTTT	CASSPFQSGNTQYF
TRBV4-2	-	-	TRBJ1-3	TGTGCCAGCAGCCAAGATAGGGCAGGCTCCCGAAACACCATATATTTT	CASSQDRAGSRNTIYF
TRBV14	-	-	TRBJ2-2	TGTGCCAGCAGCCGGGACACCGGGGAGCTGTTTTTT	CASSRDTGELFF
TRBV5-3	-	-	TRBJ1-1	TGTGCCAGAAGCCGGACCCGCGCCAGGCTCCGGCTTGAAGCTTTCTTT	CARSRTRARLRLEAFF
TRBV30	once	-	TRBJ2-5	TGTGCCTGGAGGCGTTACCAAGAGACCCAGTACTTC	CAWRRYQETQYF
TRBV5-1	-	-	TRBJ1-2	TGCGCCAGCAGCCAATCTACAGAGAACTATGGCTACACCTTC	CASSQSTENYGYTF
TRBV7-8	-	TRBD1	TRBJ1-6	TGTGCCAGCAGCTTAAAGGGACAGGCCGCTCGTACCTATAATTCACCCCTCCACTTT	CASSLKGQAARTYNSPLHF
TRBV12-3/TRBV12-4	-	-	TRBJ2-3	TGTGCCAGCCAGGGCCTCACAGATACGCAGTATTTT	CASQGLTDTQYF
TRBV7-2	-	-	TRBJ1-3	TGTGCCAGCAGCTTAGGACCCGGGTTTGGTCTAGGTTCTGGAAACACCATATATTTT	CASSLGPGFGLGSGNTIYF
TRBV19	-	-	TRBJ1-5	TGTGCCAGTAGTACGAGGAATCAGCCCCAGCATTTT	CASSTRNQPQHF
TRBV12-2	-	-	TRBJ2-1	TGTGCAAGTCGCTTAGGGAGCTCCTACAATGAGCAGTTCTTC	CASRLGSSYNEQFF
TRBV5-1	-	TRBD1	TRBJ2-2	TGCGCCAGCAGCTGGGGGCAGGGGGCATCGGGAACCGGGGAGCTGTTTTTT	CASSWGQGASGTGELFF
TRBV20-1	once	-	TRBJ1-5	TGCAGTGCTAGTAGAGGAGTTCCAAGTCAGCCCCAGCATTTT	CSASRGVPSQPQHF
TRBV3-1/TRBV3-2	-	-	TRBJ1-1	TGTGCCAGCAGCCCAACATCCTCGGGGAACACTGAAGCTTTCTTT	CASSPTSSGNTEAFF
TRBV13	few	-	TRBJ1-2	TGTGCCAGCAGCTTAGCAGGACCCGGCTACACCTTC	CASSLAGPGYTF
TRBV9	-	TRBD1	TRBJ2-7	TGTGCCAGCAGCGCGGGACAGGGGCCCTACGAGCAGTACTTC	CASSAGQGPYEQYF
TRBV5-1	-	-	TRBJ1-4	TGCGCCAGCAGCTTGGCCGGTCCCCTTTCTAATGAAAAACTGTTTTTT	CASSLAGPLSNEKLFF
TRBV12-5	-	-	TRBJ2-1	TGTGCTAGTGAGGGCATTCCCGATGAGCAGTTCTTC	CASEGIPDEQFF
TRBV6-5	-	-	TRBJ1-5	TGTGCCAGCAATCTGCGGGCCAATCAGCCCCAGCATTTT	CASNLRANQPQHF
TRBV5-1	-	TRBD1	TRBJ2-1	TGCGCCAGCAGCCCAGGACAGGGGGCGATCAATGAGCAGTTCTTC	CASSPGQGAINEQFF